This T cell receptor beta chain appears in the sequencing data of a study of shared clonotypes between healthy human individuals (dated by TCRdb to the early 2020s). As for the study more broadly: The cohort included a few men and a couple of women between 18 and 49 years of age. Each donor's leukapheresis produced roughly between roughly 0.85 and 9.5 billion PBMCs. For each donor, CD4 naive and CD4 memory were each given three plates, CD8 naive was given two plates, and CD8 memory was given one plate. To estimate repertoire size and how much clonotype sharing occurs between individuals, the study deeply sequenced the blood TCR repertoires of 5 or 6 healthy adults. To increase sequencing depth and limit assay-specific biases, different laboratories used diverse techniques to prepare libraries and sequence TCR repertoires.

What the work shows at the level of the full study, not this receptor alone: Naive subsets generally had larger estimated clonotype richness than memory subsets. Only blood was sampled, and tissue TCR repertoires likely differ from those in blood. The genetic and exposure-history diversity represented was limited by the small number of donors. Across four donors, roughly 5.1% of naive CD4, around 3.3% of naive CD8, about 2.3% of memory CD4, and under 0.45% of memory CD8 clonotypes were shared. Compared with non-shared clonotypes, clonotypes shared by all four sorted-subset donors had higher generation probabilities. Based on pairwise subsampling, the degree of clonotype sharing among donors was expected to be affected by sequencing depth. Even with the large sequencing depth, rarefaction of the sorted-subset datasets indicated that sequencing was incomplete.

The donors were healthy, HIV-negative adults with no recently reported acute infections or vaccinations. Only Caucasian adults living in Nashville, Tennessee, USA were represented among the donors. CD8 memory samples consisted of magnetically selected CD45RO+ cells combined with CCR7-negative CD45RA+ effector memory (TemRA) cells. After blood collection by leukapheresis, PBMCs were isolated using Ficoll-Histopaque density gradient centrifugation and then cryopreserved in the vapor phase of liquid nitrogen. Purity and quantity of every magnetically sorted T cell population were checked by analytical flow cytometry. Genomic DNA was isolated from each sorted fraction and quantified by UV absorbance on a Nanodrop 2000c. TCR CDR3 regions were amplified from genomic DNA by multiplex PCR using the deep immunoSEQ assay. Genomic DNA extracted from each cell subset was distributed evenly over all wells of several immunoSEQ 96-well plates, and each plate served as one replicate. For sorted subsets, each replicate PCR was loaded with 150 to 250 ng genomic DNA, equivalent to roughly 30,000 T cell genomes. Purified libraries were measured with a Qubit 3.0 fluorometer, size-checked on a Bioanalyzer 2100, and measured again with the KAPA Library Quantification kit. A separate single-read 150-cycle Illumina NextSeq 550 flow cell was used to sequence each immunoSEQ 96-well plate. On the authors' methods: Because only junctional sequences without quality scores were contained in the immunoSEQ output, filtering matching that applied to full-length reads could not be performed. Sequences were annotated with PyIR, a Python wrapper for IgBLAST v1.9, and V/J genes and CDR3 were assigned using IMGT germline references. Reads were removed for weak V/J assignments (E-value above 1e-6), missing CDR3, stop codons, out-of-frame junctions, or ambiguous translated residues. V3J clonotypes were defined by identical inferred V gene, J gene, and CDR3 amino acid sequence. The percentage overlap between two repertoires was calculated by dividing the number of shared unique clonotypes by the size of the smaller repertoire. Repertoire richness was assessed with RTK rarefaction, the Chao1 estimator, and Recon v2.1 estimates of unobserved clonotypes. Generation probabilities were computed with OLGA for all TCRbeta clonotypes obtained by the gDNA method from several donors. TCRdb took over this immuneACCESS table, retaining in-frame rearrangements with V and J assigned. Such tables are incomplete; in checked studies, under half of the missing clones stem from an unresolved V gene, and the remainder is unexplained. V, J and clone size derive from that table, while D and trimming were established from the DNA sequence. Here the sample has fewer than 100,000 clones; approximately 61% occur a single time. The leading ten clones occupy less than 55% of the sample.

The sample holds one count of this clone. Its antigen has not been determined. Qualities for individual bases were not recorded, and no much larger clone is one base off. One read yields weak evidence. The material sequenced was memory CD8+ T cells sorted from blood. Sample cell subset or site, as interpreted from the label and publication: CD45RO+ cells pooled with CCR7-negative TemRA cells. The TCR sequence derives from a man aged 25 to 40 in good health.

The CDR3 loop reads CASSLEYNEQFF. Read as DNA, the sequence is TGCGCCAGCAGCTTAGAGTACAATGAGCAGTTCTTC. The V and J genes are TRBV5-1 and TRBJ2-1, with no reliable assignment of the D segment. From the cysteine up to the phenylalanine, the CDR3 has a length of 12 residues. The retained sequence is limited to the CDR3, 36 bases, with the frame set at the first base. Looking up the germline V gene yields CDR1 SGHRS and CDR2 YFSETQ. The trim is 2 bases for V and 4 bases for J, with a gap of 4 bases between the germline ends.